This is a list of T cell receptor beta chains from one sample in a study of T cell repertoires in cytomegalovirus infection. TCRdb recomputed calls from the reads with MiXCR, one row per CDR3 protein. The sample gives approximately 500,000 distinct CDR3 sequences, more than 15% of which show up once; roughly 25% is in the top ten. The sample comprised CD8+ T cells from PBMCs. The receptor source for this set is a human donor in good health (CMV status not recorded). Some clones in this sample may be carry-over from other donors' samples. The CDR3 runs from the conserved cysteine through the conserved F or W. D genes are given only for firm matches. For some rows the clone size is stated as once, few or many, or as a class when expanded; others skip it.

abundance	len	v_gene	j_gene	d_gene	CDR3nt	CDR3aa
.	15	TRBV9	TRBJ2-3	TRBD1	TGTGCCAGCAGCGCAGGACAGGGAGGCACAGATACGCAGTATTTT	CASSAGQGGTDTQYF
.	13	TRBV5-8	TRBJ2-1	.	TGTGCCAGCAGACCTGGATACCCCAATGAGCAGTTCTTC	CASRPGYPNEQFF
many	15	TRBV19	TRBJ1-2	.	TGTGCCAGTCTAGATGGACGGCGGGTTAACTATGGCTACACCTTC	CASLDGRRVNYGYTF
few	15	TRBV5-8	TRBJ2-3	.	TGTGCCAGCAGCTTGGGAACAGGGAGGGCAGATACGCAGTATTTT	CASSLGTGRADTQYF
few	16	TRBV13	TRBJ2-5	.	TGTGCCAGCAGCCATACGGGTTGGGGAGACCAAGAGACCCAGTACTTC	CASSHTGWGDQETQYF
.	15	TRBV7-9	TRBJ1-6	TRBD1	TGTGCCAGCAGCCCCCGGACAGGGGCCAATTCACCCCTCCACTTT	CASSPRTGANSPLHF
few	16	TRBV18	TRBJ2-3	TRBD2	TGTGCCAGCTCACGGCTACAAGCGGGGGGCACAGATACGCAGTATTTT	CASSRLQAGGTDTQYF
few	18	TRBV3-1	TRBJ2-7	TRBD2	TGTGCCAGCAGCCAACAAAGGACTAGCGGGGGCCTCACCTACGAGCAGTACTTC	CASSQQRTSGGLTYEQYF
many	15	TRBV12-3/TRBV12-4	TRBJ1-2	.	TGTGCCAGCAGTTTAAGCCAGAGTCCTAACTATGGCTACACCTTC	CASSLSQSPNYGYTF
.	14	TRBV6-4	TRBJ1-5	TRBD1	TGTGCCAGCAGTGAGACAGGGATCAATCAGCCCCAGCATTTT	CASSETGINQPQHF
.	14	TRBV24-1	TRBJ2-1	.	TGTGCCACCAGTGAGGGCAGTTCCTACAATGAGCAGTTCTTC	CATSEGSSYNEQFF
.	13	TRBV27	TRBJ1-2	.	TGTGCCAGCAGTTTAGGGGGTTCAACGGGCTACACCTTC	CASSLGGSTGYTF
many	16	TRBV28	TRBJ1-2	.	TGTGCCAGCGGGACACTTAAGTTTACCCTATCCTATGGCTACACCTTC	CASGTLKFTLSYGYTF
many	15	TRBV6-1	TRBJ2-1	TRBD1	TGTGCCATCCTTACAGACAGGGGCAGATTAAATGAGCAGTTCTTC	CAILTDRGRLNEQFF
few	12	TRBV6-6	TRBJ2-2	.	TGTGCCAGCAGTTACTCCCCCGGGGAGCTGTTTTTT	CASSYSPGELFF
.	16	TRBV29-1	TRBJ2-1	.	TGCAGCGTTTTTTCCCCCGGGGCTAGCGTGACAAATGAGCAGTTCTTC	CSVFSPGASVTNEQFF
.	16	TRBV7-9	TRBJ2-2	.	TGTGCCAGCAGCGACCTGGACGGAGCGAACACCGGGGAGCTGTTTTTT	CASSDLDGANTGELFF
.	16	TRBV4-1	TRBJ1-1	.	TGCGCCAGCAGCCCTCAACAGGGCGGGTTGGTCACTGAAGCTTTCTTT	CASSPQQGGLVTEAFF
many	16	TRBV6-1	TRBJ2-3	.	TGTGCCAGCAGTTATCCAGCTGCTCAGCAAGCAAATACGCAGTATTTT	CASSYPAAQQANTQYF
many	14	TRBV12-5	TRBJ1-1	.	TGTGCTAGTGCCTTGGGACCCTTGAACACTGAAGCTTTCTTT	CASALGPLNTEAFF
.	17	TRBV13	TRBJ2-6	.	TGTGCCAGCAGCTTAGGCCAGGGCAGCTCTGGGGCCAACGTCCTGACTTTC	CASSLGQGSSGANVLTF
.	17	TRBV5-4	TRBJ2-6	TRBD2	TGTGCCACGGGGGGGACCACTCTTACGAGGGGGGCCAACGTCCTGACTTTC	CATGGTTLTRGANVLTF
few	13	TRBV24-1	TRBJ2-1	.	TGTGCCACCAGTGACCTCAGGGTCGGTGAGCAGTTCTTC	CATSDLRVGEQFF
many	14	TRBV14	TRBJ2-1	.	TGTGCCAGCAGCCGCTTCAGGGTCACCGATGAGCAGTTCTTC	CASSRFRVTDEQFF
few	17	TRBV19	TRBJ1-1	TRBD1	TGTGCCAGTAGAGTAGCCCCACTCGACAGGGATTTCACTGAAGCTTTCTTT	CASRVAPLDRDFTEAFF
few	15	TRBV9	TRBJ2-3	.	TGTGCCAGCAGCTTAAAGGGGTACTCCACAGATACGCAGTATTTT	CASSLKGYSTDTQYF
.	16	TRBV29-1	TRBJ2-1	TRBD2	TGCAGCGTCGCCGGACTAGCGGGAGGTACCTACAATGAGCAGTTCTTC	CSVAGLAGGTYNEQFF
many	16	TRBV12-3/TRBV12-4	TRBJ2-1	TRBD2	TGTGCCAGCAGTTTCAGACTAGCGGTAATCTACAATGAGCAGTTCTTC	CASSFRLAVIYNEQFF
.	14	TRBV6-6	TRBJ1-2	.	TGTGCCAGCAGACTCCCCGGGGGGGACTATGGCTACACCTTC	CASRLPGGDYGYTF
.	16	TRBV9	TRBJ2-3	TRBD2	TGTGCCAGCAGCGTCGGGCGAGGGACTAGCGCAGATACGCAGTATTTT	CASSVGRGTSADTQYF
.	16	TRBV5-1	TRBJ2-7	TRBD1	TGCGCCAGCAGCTCGGGGACAGTGGGCGCTCCCTACGAGCAGTACTTC	CASSSGTVGAPYEQYF